The rows below give T cell receptor beta chains drawn from one sample of a study of cytomegalovirus exposure and HLA in healthy donors. TCRdb's table, derived via immunoSEQ multiplex PCR, lists solely in-frame clones and lacks some. There are some 77,000 clones in the sample; approximately 79% occur only once, and more than 2% lies in the top ten. The sequenced sample consisted of PBMCs. The origin of the receptors is a man aged 30-40 years in good health and CMV-seronegative. Both conserved end residues are part of each CDR3. D genes are given only for firm matches. Only some rows state a clone size, as once, few, many or a class for expanded clones.

>-|TRBJ1-4|TRBV27|once
CASSFGRGNQKLFF
TGTGCCAGCAGTTTTGGCAGGGGTAATCAAAAACTGTTTTTT
>TRBD1|TRBJ1-2|TRBV5-6|-
CASRETGGPRGYTF
TGTGCCAGCCGAGAGACAGGGGGACCTCGGGGCTACACCTTC
>-|TRBJ2-5|TRBV15|few
CATSRDQQETQYF
TGTGCCACCAGCAGAGATCAGCAAGAGACCCAGTACTTC
>TRBD1|TRBJ2-5|TRBV28|-
CASSSGTGGQETQYF
TGTGCCAGCAGTTCCGGGACAGGGGGCCAAGAGACCCAGTACTTC
>-|TRBJ1-2|TRBV25-1|-
CASSESVRESYTF
TGTGCCAGCAGTGAATCGGTGCGAGAGAGCTACACCTTC
>TRBD1|TRBJ2-5|TRBV7-9|once
CASSSGQGRILETQYF
TGTGCCAGCAGCTCGGGACAGGGAAGGATTCTAGAGACCCAGTACTTC
>-|TRBJ1-1|TRBV18|once
CASSPQGPGTEAFF
TGTGCCAGCTCACCCCAGGGGCCGGGGACTGAAGCTTTCTTT
>-|TRBJ2-1|TRBV19|-
CASSISERNEQFF
TGTGCCAGTAGTATATCAGAGCGGAATGAGCAGTTCTTC
>TRBD1|TRBJ2-3|TRBV4-3|-
CASSQDPGQGADTQYF
TGCGCCAGCAGCCAAGATCCGGGACAGGGGGCAGATACGCAGTATTTT
>-|TRBJ1-1|TRBV30|-
CAWIGLHAGAFF
TGTGCCTGGATCGGGCTCCACGCGGGGGCTTTCTTT
>TRBD1|TRBJ1-2|TRBV30|-
CAWSVLPDRAIQTAHYGYPF
TGTGCCTGGAGTGTCTTGCCGGACAGGGCTATTCAAACGGCTCACTATGGCTACCCCTTC
>TRBD1|TRBJ2-5|TRBV5-1|few
CASSAGQGAGEQYF
TGCGCCAGCAGCGCCGGACAGGGGGCGGGGGAGCAGTACTTC
>TRBD1|TRBJ1-2|TRBV13|-
CASSRPTGAANYGYTF
TGTGCCAGCAGCCGTCCTACAGGGGCCGCTAACTATGGCTACACCTTC
>-|TRBJ2-2|TRBV4-1|-
CATSRLEGTGELFF
TGCGCCACCTCGAGACTAGAAGGAACCGGGGAGCTGTTTTTT
>TRBD2|TRBJ2-2|TRBV7-2|-
CASSPAGAGELFF
TGTGCCAGCAGCCCAGCGGGGGCCGGGGAGCTGTTTTTT
>-|TRBJ1-1|TRBV4-1|-
CATTGVLNTEAFF
TGCGCCACAACCGGGGTTTTGAACACTGAAGCTTTCTTT
>TRBD2|TRBJ2-5|TRBV4-1|-
CASSQDITSGQETQYF
TGCGCCAGCAGCCAAGATATTACTAGCGGGCAAGAGACCCAGTACTTC
>-|TRBJ1-4|TRBV7-6|-
CASSLGGAGDGEKLFF
TGTGCCAGCAGCTTAGGCGGTGCAGGGGACGGTGAAAAACTGTTTTTT
>-|TRBJ1-1|TRBV29-1|-
CSARTFDTEAFF
TGCAGCGCGCGGACATTCGACACTGAAGCTTTCTTT
>TRBD1|TRBJ1-4|TRBV5-1|few
CASSPSPQRQGEKLFF
TGCGCCAGCAGCCCGAGTCCGCAGAGACAGGGAGAAAAACTGTTTTTT
>TRBD2|TRBJ2-7|TRBV27|-
CASSNGLAGVFYEQYF
TGTGCCAGCAGTAACGGACTAGCGGGAGTATTTTACGAGCAGTACTTC
>-|TRBJ2-2|TRBV4-2|-
CASSQAEGGHGELFF
TGTGCCAGCAGCCAAGCGGAGGGGGGGCACGGGGAGCTGTTTTTT
>TRBD1|TRBJ2-7|TRBV5-1|few
CASSSQGAEQYF
TGCGCCAGCAGCTCACAGGGGGCCGAGCAGTACTTC
>TRBD1|TRBJ2-5|TRBV18|-
CASSSGQVRETQYF
TGTGCCAGCTCCTCAGGACAGGTTCGAGAGACCCAGTACTTC
>-|TRBJ1-1|TRBV27|-
CASSPSRSTEAFF
TGTGCCAGCAGTCCATCGAGGTCCACTGAAGCTTTCTTT
>TRBD2|TRBJ2-1|TRBV4-1|-
CASSQEAGPNEQFF
TGCGCCAGCAGCCAAGAAGCGGGGCCGAATGAGCAGTTCTTC
>-|TRBJ1-1|TRBV18|-
CASTPGGDGTAFF
TGTGCCAGCACACCAGGCGGGGACGGTACGGCTTTCTTT
>TRBD1|TRBJ1-3|TRBV28|-
CASSLGVGQDLVYF
TGTGCCAGCAGTTTAGGAGTGGGACAGGACCTTGTATATTTT
>TRBD1|TRBJ2-7|TRBV7-6|few
CASSLDRGSYEQYF
TGTGCCAGCAGCTTAGACAGGGGGTCCTACGAGCAGTACTTC
>-|TRBJ2-6|TRBV7-9|few
CASSLGWEAGANVLTF
TGTGCCAGCAGCTTAGGCTGGGAGGCTGGGGCCAACGTCCTGACTTTC
>TRBD1|TRBJ2-4|TRBV5-6|-
CASSFGRTGGAKNIQYF
TGTGCCAGCAGCTTTGGTAGGACAGGGGGGGCCAAAAACATTCAGTACTTC
>-|TRBJ1-1|TRBV12-5|-
CASGLGIRQASEAFF
TGTGCTAGTGGTTTGGGGATTCGACAGGCCTCTGAAGCTTTCTTT
>-|TRBJ2-7|TRBV11-1|-
CASSFGPGTDATYEQYF
TGTGCCAGCAGCTTTGGTCCTGGGACTGACGCCACCTACGAGCAGTACTTC
>-|TRBJ2-1|TRBV4-1|-
CASSLEEMGNEQFF
TGCGCCAGCAGCTTAGAGGAGATGGGTAATGAGCAGTTCTTC
>-|TRBJ1-2|TRBV7-2|-
CASSPDLLTGPTNYGYTF
TGTGCCAGCAGCCCGGATCTTCTCACAGGGCCGACAAACTATGGCTACACCTTC
>-|TRBJ1-4|TRBV7-9|-
CASSLEVRTRLFF
TGTGCCAGCAGCTTAGAGGTCAGGACAAGACTGTTTTTT
>-|TRBJ1-5|TRBV2|-
CASSRQVRQPQHF
TGTGCCAGCAGTCGACAGGTGCGTCAGCCCCAGCATTTT
>TRBD2|TRBJ2-7|TRBV5-6|-
CASSLASGSSGQYF
TGTGCCAGCAGCTTGGCTAGCGGGTCAAGCGGGCAGTACTTC
>-|TRBJ2-7|TRBV20-1|-
CSAAAGPEQYF
TGCAGTGCAGCGGCGGGTCCCGAGCAGTACTTC
>-|TRBJ2-2|TRBV7-2|-
CASSLAHSTGELFF
TGTGCCAGCAGCTTAGCGCATAGCACCGGGGAGCTGTTTTTT
>TRBD1|TRBJ1-1|TRBV4-2|-
CASSQGPPGGGLNTEAFF
TGTGCCAGCAGCCAAGGGCCCCCTGGAGGGGGCTTGAACACTGAAGCTTTCTTT
>-|TRBJ2-3|TRBV21-1|once
CASSSSMDRSNTDTQYF
TGTGCCAGCAGCTCTTCCATGGACAGGTCGAACACAGATACGCAGTATTTT
>-|TRBJ2-1|TRBV5-1|-
CASSLESGVYEQFF
TGCGCCAGCAGCTTGGAATCGGGGGTATATGAGCAGTTCTTC
>-|TRBJ2-5|TRBV7-9|-
CSSSPQETQYF
TGTTCCAGCAGTCCACAAGAGACCCAGTACTTC